Below are 29 T cell receptor beta chains sequenced from a single sample in a study of blood T cell repertoires in COVID-19 (dated by TCRdb to 2020 to 2022). Library construction relied on the immunoSEQ multiplex PCR assay. In its TCRdb copy, this immuneACCESS table keeps in-frame sequences only and misses some clones. Where compared with another copy, unresolved V genes explain less than half of these, and the others have no known cause. This sample is represented by some 150,000 clones; around four fifths of them were singletons. Roughly 2.3% of the sample comes from the top ten. Sequencing was carried out using peripheral blood. These receptors originate from a man in his 70s with acute or convalescent COVID-19.

The chain recombines TRBV19 with TRBJ2-1, with 12 positions matching TRBD2. CDR3 length: 18 residues. The junction had 13 bases not matched to a gene; V was cut back by 6 bases and J by 4 bases. Germline V gene sequence: CDR1 LNHDA, CDR2 SQIVND (reference sequence). CDR3 sequence (DNA): TGTGCCAGTAGGGGCAGGGGACTAGCGGGTTTCCCTTACAATGAGCAGTTCTTC. Residues: CASRGRGLAGFPYNEQFF.

The rearrangement joins TRBV20-1 to TRBJ1-1; D is undetermined. Per the germline V gene, CDR1 is DFQATT and CDR2 is SNEGSKA (reference sequence). The length of the CDR3 is 12 residues. Trimming shortened V by 3 bases and J by 1 base, and 6 bases separated the two germline ends. The CDR3 reads CSASPGNTEAFF. CDR3 DNA sequence: TGCAGTGCTAGTCCGGGGAACACTGAAGCTTTCTTT.

This sequence joins TRBV3-1 (or the pseudogene TRBV3-2) and TRBJ2-3, with a possible D match to TRBD2 (7 bases). The CDR3 totals 16 residues. The germline gives CDR1 LGHDT, CDR2 YNNKEL (reference sequence). V lost 6 bases, J lost 6 bases, and 22 bases lay in between. This CDR3 is CASSQTTRGGWDTQYF. The CDR3 DNA follows: TGTGCCAGCAGTCAGACCACTCGCGGGGGCTGGGATACGCAGTATTTT.

The genes are TRBV15 and TRBJ1-4; 9 bases agree with TRBD1. The V and J ends lost 3 bases and 8 bases, in that order; junction bases with no gene match: 4. The V gene's germline CDR1 is LNHNV and CDR2 YYDKDF (reference sequence). CDR3 length: 14 amino acids. This CDR3 reads CATSRGQGEEKLFF. The CDR3 DNA reads TGTGCCACCAGCAGGGGACAGGGAGAAGAAAAACTGTTTTTT.

With respect to this clone: Distinct nucleotide sequences in the sample also encode this CDR3. V gene TRBV12-3 or TRBV12-4 combines with J gene TRBJ1-3; no definite D call. This CDR3 has 13 residues. V lost 2 bases and J 3 bases, leaving 5 bases between the germline ends. The CDR3 DNA follows: TGTGCCAGCAGTTTAAACAGTGGAAACACCATATATTTT. This gives the protein CASSLNSGNTIYF.

In this sample, this clone turned up many times. The chain combines TRBV24-1 with TRBJ2-1; D may be TRBD1 (6 bases). The CDR3 loop spans 12 amino acids. Germline assignment: CDR1 KGHDR and CDR2 SFDVKD. V was clipped by 7 bases and J by 4 bases, with 7 bases between them. The CDR3 loop reads CATSTGYNEQFF. The CDR3 bases are TGTGCCACCAGCACAGGGTACAATGAGCAGTTCTTC.

V usage is TRBV28 and J usage is TRBJ2-1; 8 bases fit TRBD2. The length of the CDR3 is 13 residues. Germline CDR1 MDHEN, CDR2 SYDVKM. V dropped 4 bases and J dropped 12; count of bases not matched to a gene: 8. In DNA, the CDR3 is TGTGCCAGCAGTTCGACTAGCGACCTCTTGCAGTTCTTC. Encoded protein: CASSSTSDLLQFF.

J is TRBJ2-1 and V is TRBV6-2 or TRBV6-3; unclear D gene. The V gene lost 0 bases and the J gene lost 10 bases, with 16 bases spanning the gap. Germline CDR1 MNHEY, CDR2 SVGEGT. The length of the CDR3 is 15 residues. CDR3: CASSYSINPVEEQFF. The CDR3 DNA reads as TGTGCCAGCAGTTACTCGATTAACCCGGTGGAGGAGCAGTTCTTC.

The V and J genes are TRBV5-1 and TRBJ1-4, with D possibly matching TRBD1 (6 bases). The CDR3 totals 16 residues. Trimming pared 0 bases from V and 8 bases from J, leaving 17 bases between. Germline-derived CDR1 and CDR2 are SGHRS and YFSETQ. CDR3 sequence (DNA): TGCGCCAGCAGCTTGGAAGGCGGGGGGCGCGGGGAAAAACTGTTTTTT. Translating it yields CASSLEGGGRGEKLFF.

This chain joins TRBV3-1 (or the pseudogene TRBV3-2) and TRBJ1-2; TRBD1 matches at 11 bases. This CDR3 contains 14 residues. V shed 1 base, J shed 6 bases, and the junction held 1 base outside the gene matches. CDR1 and CDR2 from the germline V gene are LGHDT and YNNKEL (reference sequence). Here the CDR3 DNA reads TGTGCCAGCAGCCAAGGGACAGGGGGCGATGGCTACACCTTC. Protein sequence: CASSQGTGGDGYTF.

In its sample, this clone was seen a few times. This sequence joins TRBV14 and TRBJ1-4, with TRBD1 matching 11 bases. Germline V CDR1 and CDR2: SGHDN, FVKESK. The CDR3 consists of 15 residues. The ends lost 2 bases at V and 5 bases at J; junction bases unmatched: 1. The CDR3 DNA sequence: TGTGCCAGCAGCCAATGGACAGGGGGCAATGAAAAACTGTTTTTT. This sequence encodes CASSQWTGGNEKLFF.

V gene TRBV9 combines with J gene TRBJ1-2; D might be TRBD1 (6 bases). V gave up 4 bases and J gave up 2 bases, with 21 bases separating them. The CDR3 has 17 residues. The germline V gene encodes CDR1 SGDLS and CDR2 YYNGEE. The CDR3 reads CASSPGQGNRLNYGYTF. The CDR3 DNA sequence: TGTGCCAGCAGCCCGGGGCAGGGGAACCGCCTAAACTATGGCTACACCTTC.

The chain links TRBV3-1 (or the pseudogene TRBV3-2) to TRBJ2-7, with TRBD1 identical over 10 bases. This CDR3 contains 15 residues. Trimming removed 2 bases from V and 9 bases from J; junction bases left unmatched: 10. CDR1 is LGHDT and CDR2 is YNNKEL in the germline V gene (reference sequence). CDR3 sequence: CASSQHSGTGAGQYF. Written as DNA, the CDR3 is TGTGCCAGCAGCCAACATTCCGGGACAGGGGCAGGGCAGTACTTC.

This clone was detected once. This chain uses TRBV19 with TRBJ1-1, with unresolved D. Germline lookup yields CDR1 LNHDA and CDR2 SQIVND (reference sequence). Trimming left V 3 bases short and J 7 bases short, with 21 bases between. The CDR3 is 16 amino acids. The DNA of the CDR3 is TGTGCCAGTAGTATCTTTGTGCGGTTTGAGGGAAATGAAGCTTTCTTT. Its translation: CASSIFVRFEGNEAFF.

This clone was counted only a few times. The rearrangement uses TRBV5-1 and TRBJ2-1; D is perhaps TRBD2 (6 bases). Germline V gene data show CDR1 as SGHRS and CDR2 as YFSETQ. The CDR3 sequence is 16 residues long. V was shortened by 1 base and J by 0 bases, with 11 bases between the two germline ends. The CDR3 loop is CASSLLAGSSYNEQFF. CDR3 nucleotides: TGCGCCAGCAGCTTGCTCGCGGGAAGCTCCTACAATGAGCAGTTCTTC.

This sequence joins TRBV6-1 and TRBJ2-1, with D possibly matching TRBD2 (6 bases). Trimming removed 3 bases at V and 9 bases at J, with 9 bases between. The CDR3 is 12 residues long. The germline V gene has CDR1 MNHNS and CDR2 SASEGT. The CDR3 DNA follows: TGTGCCAGCAGTGAGTTGGGGGGTGAGCAGTTCTTC. Its translation: CASSELGGEQFF.

V and J are TRBV19 and TRBJ2-1; 8 bases agree with TRBD1. Germline trimming cut 6 bases from V and 7 bases from J; bases unmatched to any gene: 14. The CDR3 runs 16 residues. The V gene's germline CDR1 is LNHDA and CDR2 SQIVND (reference sequence). Written as DNA, the CDR3 is TGTGCCAGTAGAAAACCTGGACAGGGCGCGGATAATGAGCAGTTCTTC. This gives the protein CASRKPGQGADNEQFF. Drawing the rest from reference TRBV19 and TRBJ2-1, the complete variable domain is DGGITQSPKYLFRKEGQNVTLSCEQNLNHDAMYWYRQDPGQGLRLIYYSQIVNDFQKGDIAEGYSVSREKKESFPLTVTSAQKNPTAFYLCASRKPGQGADNEQFFGPGTRLTVL.

The genes are TRBV2 and TRBJ2-6; possibly TRBD1 for D (6 bases). This CDR3 contains 16 residues. The germline V gene has CDR1 SNHLY and CDR2 FYNNEI. Trimming removed 6 bases from V and 0 bases from J, with 12 bases in between. In DNA form, the CDR3 reads TGTGCCAGCAGGCCGGACAGCTTCTCTGGGGCCAACGTCCTGACTTTC. This translates into CASRPDSFSGANVLTF. Using reference TRBV2 and TRBJ2-6 for the parts outside the CDR3, the full variable domain is EPEVTQTPSHQVTQMGQEVILRCVPISNHLYFYWYRQILGQKVEFLVSFYNNEISEKSEIFDDQFSVERPDGSNFTLKIRSTKLEDSAMYFCASRPDSFSGANVLTFGAGSRLTVL.

The chain links TRBV27 to TRBJ2-1, with 10 positions matching TRBD2. V shed 9 bases and J 0 bases; nucleotides not matched to a gene: 8. The germline V gene encodes CDR1 MNHEY and CDR2 SMNVEV (reference sequence). CDR3 length equals 16 residues. The CDR3 protein is CASLAGGRSSYNEQFF. Here the CDR3 DNA reads TGTGCCAGTTTAGCGGGAGGTAGGAGCTCCTACAATGAGCAGTTCTTC.

The chain joins TRBV5-1 to TRBJ2-5, with TRBD1 matching over 7 bases. Germline V gene data show CDR1 as SGHRS and CDR2 as YFSETQ. J lost 0 bases, V lost 4 bases, and 6 bases had no gene match. There are 15 residues in the CDR3. The CDR3, as DNA: TGCGCCAGCAGCGTGGACCAGGGGGACCAAGAGACCCAGTACTTC. It specifies CASSVDQGDQETQYF. Filled out from reference TRBV5-1 and TRBJ2-5, the complete variable domain reads KAGVTQTPRYLIKTRGQQVTLSCSPISGHRSVSWYQQTPGQGLQFLFEYFSETQRNKGNFPGRFSGRQFSNSRSEMNVSTLELGDSALYLCASSVDQGDQETQYFGPGTRLLVL.

This rearrangement joins TRBV12-3 or TRBV12-4 to TRBJ1-4; no reliable D call. The CDR3 has 13 amino acids. Trimming stripped 7 bases from V and 6 bases from J, with 12 bases between. Written as DNA, the CDR3 is TGTGCCAGCACCCCAGGCTGGGATGAAAAACTGTTTTTT. This codes for CASTPGWDEKLFF.

The chain couples TRBV6-5 to TRBJ1-5, with D uncertain. CDR1 and CDR2 from the germline V gene are MNHEY and SVGAGI. The CDR3 runs to 15 residues. The germline V and J ends were trimmed by 7 bases and 3 bases, with 16 bases remaining between them. The CDR3 bases are TGTGCCAGCAAGGGAGGGCCACTCAACAATCAGCCCCAGCATTTT. Translating it yields CASKGGPLNNQPQHF.

This chain joins TRBV7-6 and TRBJ1-1, with TRBD1 matching 8 bases. Unmatched junction bases numbered 7, after V lost 1 base and J lost 6 bases. The CDR3 is made up of 15 amino acids. Germline CDR1 SGHVS, CDR2 FNYEAQ. This CDR3 is CASSLGDRRSAEAFF. Written as DNA, the CDR3 is TGTGCCAGCAGCTTAGGGGACAGGCGAAGCGCTGAAGCTTTCTTT. Complete variable domain (other parts from reference TRBV7-6 and TRBJ1-1): GAGVSQSPRYKVTKRGQDVALRCDPISGHVSLYWYRQALGQGPEFLTYFNYEAQQDKSGLPNDRFSAERPEGSISTLTIQRTEQRDSAMYRCASSLGDRRSAEAFFGQGTRLTVV.

This chain joins TRBV7-8 and TRBJ1-5; D uncertain. Germline assignment: CDR1 SGHVS and CDR2 FQNEAQ. V was trimmed by 2 bases and J by 0 bases, leaving 8 bases between them. CDR3 length equals 15 residues. The DNA for the CDR3 is TGTGCCAGCAGCTTAAGTTCAGTTAGCAATCAGCCCCAGCATTTT. Residues: CASSLSSVSNQPQHF.

This clone was recorded a few times. The chain uses TRBV2 and TRBJ1-4; 9 bases are shared with TRBD1. Trimming removed 8 bases from V and 4 bases from J; junction bases left unmatched: 2. This CDR3 is 13 amino acids long. Germline-derived CDR1 and CDR2 are SNHLY and FYNNEI. As DNA, the CDR3 is TGTGCCAGCTACAGGGGGCTTAATGAAAAACTGTTTTTT. As protein: CASYRGLNEKLFF.

The V gene is TRBV4-2, the J gene TRBJ1-6, with a tentative D call TRBD1 (5 bases). V lost 0 bases, J lost 15 bases, and 12 bases lay in between. Germline CDR1 LGHNA, CDR2 YNFKEQ. The length of the CDR3 is 13 residues. Written as DNA, the CDR3 is TGTGCCAGCAGCCAAGAAGGGCCGGGGGTCCTCCACTTT. It yields the protein CASSQEGPGVLHF.

The rearrangement uses TRBV30 and TRBJ1-3; D call uncertain. CDR3 size: 15 residues. The V end lost 3 bases, the J end lost 0 bases, and 12 bases lay between the germline ends. Germline CDR1 GTSNPN, CDR2 SVGIG (reference sequence). The CDR3 loop is CAWSVTRASGNTIYF. CDR3 DNA sequence: TGTGCCTGGAGCGTAACGAGGGCCTCTGGAAACACCATATATTTT.

The genes are TRBV9 and TRBJ2-3, with 13 positions matching TRBD2. The germline gives CDR1 SGDLS, CDR2 YYNGEE. This CDR3 is 20 amino acids long. The V and J ends lost 1 base and 0 bases, in that order; junction bases with no gene match: 11. The chain's CDR3 is CASSVLGLAGDSASTDTQYF. The CDR3, as DNA: TGTGCCAGCAGCGTACTCGGACTAGCGGGAGACTCGGCTAGCACAGATACGCAGTATTTT.

V gene TRBV19 combines with J gene TRBJ1-5; a possible D gene is TRBD1 (5 bases). The germline CDR1 and CDR2 sequences are LNHDA and SQIVND (reference sequence). There are 15 residues in the CDR3. The V gene lost 7 bases and the J gene lost 4 bases, with 17 bases spanning the gap. The DNA for the CDR3 is TGTGCCAGTAAGACCAGGGAAGGGGAAAATCAGCCCCAGCATTTT. This translates into CASKTREGENQPQHF.